Shown below are 30 T cell receptor beta chains from a single sample sequenced in a study of T cell repertoires in cytomegalovirus infection. TCRdb called the reads again in MiXCR, with one record for every CDR3 protein. The sample contains 310,000 or so distinct CDR3 sequences, roughly a sixth of which appear only once. The material sequenced was PBMCs. All receptors derive from a human donor in good health (CMV status not recorded). Some clones in this sample may be carry-over from other donors' samples.

The chain combines TRBV19 with TRBJ1-1; 8 positions match TRBD1. V gave up 1 base and J gave up 2 bases; unmatched junction bases: 15. CDR1 is LNHDA and CDR2 is SQIVND in the germline V gene (reference sequence). The CDR3 is 19 residues long. Here the CDR3 reads CASSIAGVPGQVPNTEAFF. In DNA form, the CDR3 reads TGTGCCAGTAGTATAGCCGGGGTCCCGGGACAGGTTCCAAACACTGAAGCTTTCTTT.

This chain's CDR3 is CASSELGVVTF. The DNA of the CDR3 is TGTGCCAGCAGTGAACTGGGGGTGGTGACCTTC. The V gene is TRBV25-1, the J gene TRBJ1-2; TRBD1 is a possible D gene (5 bases). The CDR3 has 11 amino acids. The V gene's germline CDR1 is MGHDK and CDR2 SYGVNS. V dropped 2 bases and J dropped 14 bases, with 12 bases sitting between them.

The J gene is TRBJ2-7, the V gene TRBV7-9; D remains unclear. Trimming took 5 bases from V and 4 from J, leaving 9 bases between them. In germline, CDR1 is SEHNR, CDR2 FQNEAQ (reference sequence). The CDR3 length is 12 residues. The DNA of the CDR3 is TGTGCCAGCAGCCAAGAGTCATACGAGCAGTACTTC. Protein product: CASSQESYEQYF.

This clonotype was counted many times. The chain recombines TRBV28 with TRBJ2-5; 7 bases agree with TRBD1. V was pared by 5 bases and J by 5 bases, with 5 bases of the junction left unmatched. Per the germline V gene, CDR1 is MDHEN and CDR2 is SYDVKM. The CDR3 extends over 13 amino acids. The CDR3 spells CASSRQGWETQYF. The CDR3 bases are TGTGCCAGCAGTCGACAGGGCTGGGAGACCCAGTACTTC.

This clonotype was recorded a few times. The gene calls are TRBV6-1 and TRBJ1-3; no clear D gene. Germline V gene sequence: CDR1 MNHNS, CDR2 SASEGT. This CDR3 has 15 amino acids. V was shortened by 5 bases and J by 8 bases, with 19 bases between the two germline ends. Here the CDR3 DNA reads TGTGCCAGCAGTTCCTACGGGTCGAGTGGGGACACCATATATTTT. Translating it yields CASSSYGSSGDTIYF.

The gene calls are TRBV5-1 and TRBJ1-4; TRBD1 matches 11 bases. This CDR3 region has 16 residues. Trimming removed 3 bases from V and 3 bases from J; junction bases left unmatched: 4. In germline, CDR1 is SGHRS, CDR2 YFSETQ. CDR3 DNA: TGCGCCAGCAGCTCGGACAGGGGGCCGGCTAATGAAAAACTGTTTTTT. It codes for CASSSDRGPANEKLFF.

V and J are TRBV6-6 and TRBJ2-7; unclear D gene. The CDR3 covers 15 residues. Germline V lookup: CDR1 MNHNY, CDR2 SVGAGI (reference sequence). Trimming shortened V by 2 bases and J by 3 bases, and 14 bases separated the two germline ends. The CDR3 loop reads CASSYGSRIFYEQYF. The CDR3 coding sequence is TGTGCCAGCAGTTACGGTTCCAGGATTTTCTACGAGCAGTACTTC.

This clonotype was seen ten or more times. The chain uses TRBV5-4 and TRBJ2-3; D not resolved. V lost 3 bases to trimming and J lost 6 bases, with 17 bases between them. CDR1 and CDR2 (germline): SGHNT, YYREEE (reference sequence). The CDR3 length is 15 residues. The CDR3 here is CASSSRVGIWDTQYF. The DNA of the CDR3 is TGTGCCAGCAGCTCCCGTGTGGGGATCTGGGATACGCAGTATTTT. The variable domain in full, with the rest retrieved from reference TRBV5-4 and TRBJ2-3, is ETGVTQSPTHLIKTRGQQVTLRCSSQSGHNTVSWYQQALGQGPQFIFQYYREEENGRGNFPPRFSGLQFPNYSSELNVNALELDDSALYLCASSSRVGIWDTQYFGPGTRLTVL.

This clonotype was counted only a few times. The rearrangement links TRBV6-1 to TRBJ2-7, with D perhaps matching TRBD1 (6 bases). This CDR3 has 14 amino acids. CDR1 is MNHNS and CDR2 is SASEGT in the germline V gene. Trimming took off 1 base at V and 6 bases at J, with 13 bases between the two ends. The CDR3 DNA follows: TGTGCCAGCAGTGAAGTAGGGCAGGGGTCCGAGCAGTACTTC. Translated: CASSEVGQGSEQYF.

V usage is TRBV20-1 and J usage is TRBJ1-3, with D perhaps TRBD1 (6 bases). Germline assignment: CDR1 DFQATT and CDR2 SNEGSKA (reference sequence). Trimming took 4 bases from V and 4 from J, leaving 8 bases between them. The CDR3 has 12 amino acids. The CDR3 spells CSATGEGNTIYF. The CDR3 nucleotides read TGCAGTGCTACAGGGGAAGGAAACACCATATATTTT.

To note about this clonotype: A single base separates this from a much larger clone, so it may be a read error. The J gene is TRBJ2-5, the V gene TRBV7-2; 8 nucleotides agree with TRBD1. The CDR3 sequence is 13 residues long. The V gene's germline CDR1 is SGHTA and CDR2 FQGNSA. The CDR3 region is CPSSPGQERAQYF. The CDR3 DNA is TGTCCCAGCAGCCCGGGACAGGAAAGAGCCCAGTACTTC.

The V call is TRBV20-1, the J call TRBJ2-7, with 11 bases lining up with TRBD2. With 1 base clipped from V and 2 bases from J, the junction kept 4 bases outside the gene matches. This CDR3 region has 15 residues. Germline V gene sequence: CDR1 DFQATT, CDR2 SNEGSKA (reference sequence). CDR3: CSARATSGETYEQYF. The CDR3 region has the DNA TGCAGTGCTAGAGCGACTAGCGGGGAGACCTACGAGCAGTACTTC.

V gene TRBV6-2 or TRBV6-3 combines with J gene TRBJ1-2; D is uncertain. There are 11 residues in the CDR3. CDR1 is MNHEY, CDR2 SVGEGT, per germline. V was shortened by 2 bases and J by 6 bases, with 4 bases between the two germline ends. CDR3 DNA sequence: TGTGCCAGCAGTTACCCTGATGGCTACACCTTC. Its translation: CASSYPDGYTF.

This chain connects TRBV18 to TRBJ1-1; tentatively, D is TRBD1 (5 bases). The CDR3 contains 16 residues. V lost 2 bases, J lost 8 bases, and 21 bases lay in between. Germline assignment: CDR1 KGHSH and CDR2 LQKENI. The CDR3: CASSPFSRGAQREAFF. Written as DNA, the CDR3 is TGTGCCAGCTCACCATTCTCGAGGGGCGCCCAACGAGAAGCTTTCTTT. The variable domain in full, with the rest retrieved from reference TRBV18 and TRBJ1-1, is NAGVMQNPRHLVRRRGQEARLRCSPMKGHSHVYWYRQLPEEGLKFMVYLQKENIIDESGMPKERFSAEFPKEGPSILRIQQVVRGDSAAYFCASSPFSRGAQREAFFGQGTRLTVV.

This chain connects TRBV28 to TRBJ2-7, with D perhaps TRBD1 (5 bases). Trimming stripped 6 bases from V and 4 bases from J, with 10 bases between. The CDR3 contains 12 residues. Germline-derived CDR1 and CDR2 are MDHEN and SYDVKM. The CDR3 region is CASRPTAYEQYF. For the CDR3, the DNA is TGTGCCAGCAGGCCGACAGCGTACGAGCAGTACTTC. The entire variable domain, with the rest obtained from reference TRBV28 and TRBJ2-7, is as follows: DVKVTQSSRYLVKRTGEKVFLECVQDMDHENMFWYRQDPGLGLRLIYFSYDVKMKEKGDIPEGYSVSREKKERFSLILESASTNQTSMYLCASRPTAYEQYFGPGTRLTVT.

The chain has TRBV20-1 and TRBJ1-1; no clear D gene. Trimming left V 4 bases short and J 4 bases short, with 13 bases between. From germline, CDR1 is DFQATT and CDR2 SNEGSKA (reference sequence). The CDR3 has 13 amino acids. CDR3 coding DNA: TGCAGTGCTATCATCTCAAGCGCCACTGAAGCTTTCTTT. Residues: CSAIISSATEAFF.

The chain carries TRBV20-1 and TRBJ2-3; no firm D call. The CDR3 runs 14 residues. Trimming cost V 6 bases and J 3 bases, with 16 bases left between them. CDR1 DFQATT and CDR2 SNEGSKA come from the germline V gene (reference sequence). The CDR3 DNA sequence: TGCAGTGCGCTCCCTGGGGTAATGACAGATACGCAGTATTTT. The encoded protein is CSALPGVMTDTQYF.

The V and J genes are TRBV20-1 and TRBJ1-6, with a possible D match to TRBD1 (6 bases). The germline V gene has CDR1 DFQATT and CDR2 SNEGSKA (reference sequence). The V end was cut by 0 bases, the J end by 1 base, with 13 bases between. This CDR3 has 17 residues. In DNA, the CDR3 is TGCAGTGCTAGAGATCTCAGGGGACAATCCTATAATTCACCCCTCCACTTT. Its protein product is CSARDLRGQSYNSPLHF.

This clonotype turned up a few times. The rearrangement links TRBV20-1 to TRBJ2-5, with TRBD2 matching 13 bases. Germline V gives CDR1 DFQATT, CDR2 SNEGSKA (reference sequence). The CDR3 contains 18 residues. The J segment lost 0 bases and the V segment lost 5 bases, leaving 12 bases of the junction unmatched. For the CDR3, the DNA is TGCAGTGCTGAGACTAGCGGGGGGTCGATAAAGTACCAAGAGACCCAGTACTTC. Protein product: CSAETSGGSIKYQETQYF.

The chain is built from TRBV4-2 and TRBJ2-7; TRBD1 is a possible D gene (6 bases). The germline gives CDR1 LGHNA, CDR2 YNFKEQ. Trimming shortened V by 0 bases and J by 7 bases, and 31 bases separated the two germline ends. This CDR3 contains 20 residues. DNA for the CDR3: TGTGCCAGCAGCCAAGATACCCCCGGTACAGGGCCCCGCGGTCTATTGGAGCAGTACTTC. This encodes CASSQDTPGTGPRGLLEQYF.

The count of this clonotype is one. A much larger clonotype is one base distant, so this may be a read error. V usage is TRBV4-2 and J usage is TRBJ2-5; no firm D call. This CDR3 contains 13 residues. The V gene's germline CDR1 is LGHNA and CDR2 YNFKEQ. Trimming took off 7 bases at V and 4 bases at J, with 13 bases between the two ends. CDR3 protein: CASNVKVSETQYF. DNA of the CDR3: TGTGCCAGCAATGTGAAGGTGTCAGAGACCCAGTACTTC.

This clonotype showed up just a few times. J is TRBJ2-7 and V is TRBV28; the D call may be TRBD1 or TRBD2 (6 bases each). Deletions cut 3 bases from V and 1 base from J, with 10 bases between. CDR3 length: 14 residues. CDR1 MDHEN and CDR2 SYDVKM come from the germline V gene. DNA of the CDR3: TGTGCCAGCAGTTTGTGGGGGGCATCCTACGAGCAGTACTTC. It yields the protein CASSLWGASYEQYF.

V is TRBV7-9 and J is TRBJ1-1, with TRBD1 as a possible D gene (6 bases). V lost 4 bases and J lost 8, with 17 bases in between. There are 14 residues in the CDR3. Germline assignment: CDR1 SEHNR and CDR2 FQNEAQ (reference sequence). CDR3 amino acids: CASSSTLGGTEAFF. In nucleotides, the CDR3 is TGTGCCAGCAGCTCGACGCTCGGGGGGACAGAAGCTTTCTTT.

This clonotype was seen ten or more times. The chain recombines TRBV7-9 with TRBJ2-7; D may be TRBD2 (6 bases). V dropped 5 bases and J dropped 3 bases, with 11 bases sitting between them. The germline V gene encodes CDR1 SEHNR and CDR2 FQNEAQ (reference sequence). The length of the CDR3 is 13 residues. The CDR3: CASSRGLRYEQYF. The CDR3 bases are TGTGCCAGCAGCCGGGGACTCCGCTACGAGCAGTACTTC. The full variable domain, its missing parts supplied by reference TRBV7-9 and TRBJ2-7, is DTGVSQNPRHKITKRGQNVTFRCDPISEHNRLYWYRQTLGQGPEFLTYFQNEAQLEKSRLLSDRFSAERPKGSFSTLEIQRTEQGDSAMYLCASSRGLRYEQYFGPGTRLTVT.

This clonotype was found once. This chain uses TRBV20-1 with TRBJ1-1; TRBD1 might be the D (6 bases). The germline V gene encodes CDR1 DFQATT and CDR2 SNEGSKA (reference sequence). The CDR3 consists of 15 residues. In nucleotides, the CDR3 is TGCGTAATCGGAGGGGGGGGATCGGGGAACACTGAAGCTTTCTTT. This sequence encodes CVIGGGGSGNTEAFF.

The rearrangement uses TRBV20-1 and TRBJ2-5; tentatively, D is TRBD1 (5 bases). This CDR3 is 14 amino acids long. V gave up 6 bases and J gave up 4 bases, with 18 bases separating them. In germline, CDR1 is DFQATT, CDR2 SNEGSKA (reference sequence). As DNA, the CDR3 is TGCAGTGCCCAATTGGGGCCGAGAGGAGAGACCCAGTACTTC. This sequence encodes CSAQLGPRGETQYF.

This sequence joins TRBV6-6 and TRBJ1-5; D remains ambiguous. CDR1 is MNHNY and CDR2 is SVGAGI in the germline V gene (reference sequence). Trimming took off 5 bases at V and 0 bases at J, with 11 bases between the two ends. The CDR3 is 15 residues long. The CDR3 DNA reads as TGTGCCAGCAGTGTTGGCCTGACTAGCAATCAGCCCCAGCATTTT. Translation: CASSVGLTSNQPQHF.

This clonotype was counted many times. V is TRBV7-2 and J is TRBJ2-5; 10 bases agree with TRBD2. The length of the CDR3 is 16 residues. Per germline, CDR1 SGHTA and CDR2 FQGNSA. V shed 6 bases and J 4 bases; nucleotides not matched to a gene: 11. The CDR3 bases are TGTGCCAGCAGACTAAGCGGGGGGGCCGCGAGAGAGACCCAGTACTTC. Protein product: CASRLSGGAARETQYF.

This clonotype was seen a few times. The CDR3 loop reads CASTGVTNTEAFF. The CDR3 region has the DNA TGTGCCAGCACCGGGGTTACGAACACTGAAGCTTTCTTT. This chain uses TRBV2 with TRBJ1-1; no definite D call. The V gene's germline CDR1 is SNHLY and CDR2 FYNNEI. The CDR3 contains 13 residues. V gave up 7 bases and J gave up 1 base, with 10 bases separating them.

This clonotype was seen a few times. The rearrangement links TRBV20-1 to TRBJ1-5; D is perhaps TRBD1 (5 bases). Trimming pared 3 bases from V and 5 bases from J, leaving 14 bases between. The CDR3 has 14 amino acids. CDR1 DFQATT and CDR2 SNEGSKA come from the germline V gene (reference sequence). CDR3 sequence (DNA): TGCAGTGCTAGGGAAGACAGCGTAGATCAGCCCCAGCATTTT. Its protein is CSAREDSVDQPQHF.